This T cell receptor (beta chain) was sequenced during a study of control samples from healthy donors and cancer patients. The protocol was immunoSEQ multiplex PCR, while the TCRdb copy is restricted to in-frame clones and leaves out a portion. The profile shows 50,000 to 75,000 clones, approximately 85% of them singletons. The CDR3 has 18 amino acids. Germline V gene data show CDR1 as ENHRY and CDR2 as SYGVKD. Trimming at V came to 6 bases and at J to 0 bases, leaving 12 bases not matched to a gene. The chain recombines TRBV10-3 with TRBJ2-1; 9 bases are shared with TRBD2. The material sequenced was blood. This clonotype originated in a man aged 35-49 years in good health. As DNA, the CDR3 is TGTGCCATCAGGCGGGGAGCGGGGGGCGACCCCTCCTACAATGAGCAGTTCTTC. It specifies CAIRRGAGGDPSYNEQFF.